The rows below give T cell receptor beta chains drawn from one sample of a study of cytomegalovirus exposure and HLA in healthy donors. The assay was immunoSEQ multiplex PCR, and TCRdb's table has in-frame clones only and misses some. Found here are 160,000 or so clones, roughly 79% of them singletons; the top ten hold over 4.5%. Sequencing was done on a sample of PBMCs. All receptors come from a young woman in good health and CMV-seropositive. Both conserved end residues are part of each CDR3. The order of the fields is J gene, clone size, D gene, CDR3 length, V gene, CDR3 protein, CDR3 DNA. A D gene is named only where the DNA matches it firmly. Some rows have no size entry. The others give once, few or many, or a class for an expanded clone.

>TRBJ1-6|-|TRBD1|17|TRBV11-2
CASRPMDRVKGNSPLHF
TGTGCCAGCAGGCCCATGGACAGGGTCAAGGGTAATTCACCCCTCCACTTT
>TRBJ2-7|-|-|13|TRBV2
CASRSVSRNEQYF
TGTGCCAGCAGATCGGTGAGCCGTAACGAGCAGTACTTC
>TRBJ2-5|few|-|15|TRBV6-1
CASSEEGARAETQYF
TGTGCCAGCAGTGAAGAAGGGGCTCGGGCGGAGACCCAGTACTTC
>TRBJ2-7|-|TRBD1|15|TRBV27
CASSLTGTGAYEQYF
TGTGCCAGCAGTTTAACCGGGACAGGAGCCTACGAGCAGTACTTC
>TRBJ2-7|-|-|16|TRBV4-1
CASRLNPGTVPYEQYF
TGCGCCAGCAGACTCAATCCCGGGACTGTTCCCTACGAGCAGTACTTC
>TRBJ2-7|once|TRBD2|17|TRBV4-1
CASSQDWRRGAGYEQYF
TGCGCCAGCAGCCAAGATTGGAGGCGGGGGGCCGGCTACGAGCAGTACTTC
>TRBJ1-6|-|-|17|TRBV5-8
CASSLGAGFSYNSPLHF
TGTGCCAGCAGCTTAGGGGCGGGGTTCTCCTATAATTCACCCCTCCACTTT
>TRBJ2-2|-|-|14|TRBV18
CASSPPRYTGELFF
TGTGCCAGCTCACCACCCAGGTACACCGGGGAGCTGTTTTTT
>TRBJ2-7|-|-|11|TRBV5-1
CASSFSYEQYF
TGCGCCAGCAGCTTTTCGTACGAGCAGTACTTC
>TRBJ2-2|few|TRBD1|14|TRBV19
CASLDRGRTGELFF
TGTGCCAGCCTCGACAGGGGTAGGACCGGGGAGCTGTTTTTT
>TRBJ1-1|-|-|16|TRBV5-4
CASSGSYWGSDPGAFF
TGTGCCAGCAGCGGAAGCTATTGGGGCTCCGATCCTGGAGCTTTCTTT
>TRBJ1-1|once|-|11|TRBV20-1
CSARSRQQAFF
TGCAGTGCTAGGTCGCGACAGCAAGCTTTCTTT
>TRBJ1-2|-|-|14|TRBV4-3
CASSQEEQNYGYTF
TGCGCCAGCAGCCAAGAGGAACAGAACTATGGCTACACCTTC
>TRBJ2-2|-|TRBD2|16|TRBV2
CASSELAGANTGELFF
TGTGCCAGCAGTGAACTGGCGGGGGCGAACACCGGGGAGCTGTTTTTT
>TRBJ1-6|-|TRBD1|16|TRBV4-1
CASSHGQGGYNSPLHF
TGCGCCAGCAGCCACGGACAGGGCGGGTATAATTCACCCCTCCACTTT
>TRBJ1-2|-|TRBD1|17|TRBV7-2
CASSLDGRTGEESGYTF
TGTGCCAGCAGCTTAGATGGAAGAACAGGGGAAGAGTCTGGCTACACCTTC
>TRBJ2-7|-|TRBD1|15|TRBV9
CASSVQDRTPYEQYF
TGTGCCAGCAGCGTACAGGACAGGACTCCCTACGAGCAGTACTTC
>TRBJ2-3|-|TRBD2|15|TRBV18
CASSPITSGGDTQYF
TGTGCCAGCTCACCAATAACTAGCGGGGGAGATACGCAGTATTTT
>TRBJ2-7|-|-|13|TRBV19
CASSMGSTRAQYF
TGTGCCAGTAGTATGGGCAGTACGAGAGCGCAGTACTTC
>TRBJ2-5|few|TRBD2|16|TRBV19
CASSPAIAGGRETQYF
TGTGCCAGTAGCCCTGCGATAGCGGGGGGGCGAGAGACCCAGTACTTC
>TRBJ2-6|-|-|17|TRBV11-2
CASSFRGGGSGANVLTF
TGTGCCAGCAGCTTTAGAGGGGGTGGCTCTGGGGCCAACGTCCTGACTTTC
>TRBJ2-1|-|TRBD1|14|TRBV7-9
CASSPDRGYNEQFF
TGTGCCAGCAGCCCCGACAGGGGCTACAATGAGCAGTTCTTC
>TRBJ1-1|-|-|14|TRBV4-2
CASSRDWEHTEAFF
TGTGCCAGCAGCCGTGATTGGGAGCACACTGAAGCTTTCTTT
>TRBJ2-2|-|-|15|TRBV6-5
CASSEQIANTGELFF
TGTGCCAGCAGCGAACAGATCGCGAACACCGGGGAGCTGTTTTTT
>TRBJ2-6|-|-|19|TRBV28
CASSSLLEARVSGANVLTF
TGTGCCAGCAGTTCCCTGTTGGAGGCTCGGGTCTCTGGGGCCAACGTCCTGACTTTC
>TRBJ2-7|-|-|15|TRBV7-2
CASSLSGGNHYEQYF
TGTGCCAGCAGCTTGTCTGGGGGCAATCACTACGAGCAGTACTTC
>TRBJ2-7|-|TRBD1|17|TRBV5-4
CASSLVGGGPSSYEQYF
TGTGCCAGCAGCTTGGTAGGGGGCGGGCCCAGCTCCTACGAGCAGTACTTC
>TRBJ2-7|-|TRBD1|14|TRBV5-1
CASSLNTGGYEQYF
TGCGCCAGCAGCTTGAATACAGGGGGCTACGAGCAGTACTTC
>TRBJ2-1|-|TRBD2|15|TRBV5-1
CASSSGLAYDNEQFF
TGCGCCAGCAGCTCGGGACTAGCGTACGACAATGAGCAGTTCTTC
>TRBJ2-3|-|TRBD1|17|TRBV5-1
CASSSDRTGGLTDTQYF
TGCGCCAGCAGCTCCGACCGGACAGGGGGCTTGACAGATACGCAGTATTTT
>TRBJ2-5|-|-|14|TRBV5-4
CASSLAGDQETQYF
TGTGCCAGCAGCTTGGCAGGGGACCAAGAGACCCAGTACTTC
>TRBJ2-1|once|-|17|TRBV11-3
CASRPIPIRGYYNEQFF
TGTGCCAGCCGACCGATCCCCATCAGGGGCTACTACAATGAGCAGTTCTTC
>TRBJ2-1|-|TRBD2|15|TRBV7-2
CASTRRGGDYNEQFF
TGTGCCAGCACCCGTCGCGGGGGGGATTACAATGAGCAGTTCTTC
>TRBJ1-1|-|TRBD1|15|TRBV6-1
CASSERDRDFAEAFF
TGTGCCAGCAGTGAAAGGGACAGGGACTTCGCTGAAGCTTTCTTT
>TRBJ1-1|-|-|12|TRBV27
CASLSAVEEAFF
TGTGCCAGCCTATCCGCGGTAGAGGAAGCTTTCTTT
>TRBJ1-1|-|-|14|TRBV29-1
CSVERGLTGGEAFF
TGCAGCGTTGAAAGGGGCCTGACAGGCGGGGAAGCTTTCTTT
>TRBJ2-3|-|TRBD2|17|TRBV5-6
CASSLQARGGSTDTQYF
TGTGCCAGCAGCTTGCAGGCCCGGGGGGGAAGCACAGATACGCAGTATTTT
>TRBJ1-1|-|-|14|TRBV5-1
CASSSLRGGTEAFF
TGCGCCAGCAGCTCCCTTAGGGGGGGCACTGAAGCTTTCTTT
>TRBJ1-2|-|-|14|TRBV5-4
CASSSLFYGYGYTF
TGTGCCAGCAGCTCGCTCTTTTACGGTTATGGCTACACCTTC
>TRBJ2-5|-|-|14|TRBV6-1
CASRLTVNPETQYF
TGTGCCAGCAGGCTCACAGTAAATCCAGAGACCCAGTACTTC
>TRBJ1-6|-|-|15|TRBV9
CASSVFQGFGSPLHF
TGTGCCAGCAGCGTATTTCAGGGGTTCGGATCACCCCTCCACTTT
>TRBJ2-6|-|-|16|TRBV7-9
CASSVTSSSGANVLTF
TGTGCCAGCAGCGTAACCTCGAGCTCTGGGGCCAACGTCCTGACTTTC
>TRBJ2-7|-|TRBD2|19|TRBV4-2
CASSQEGFSGGPISYEQYF
TGTGCCAGCAGCCAAGAAGGTTTTAGCGGGGGGCCAATTTCCTACGAGCAGTACTTC
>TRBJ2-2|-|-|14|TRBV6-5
CASRLRGAGGELFF
TGTGCCAGCAGGCTACGGGGGGCCGGCGGGGAGCTGTTTTTT
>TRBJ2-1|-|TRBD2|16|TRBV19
CASSIDFGGIDNEQFF
TGTGCCAGTAGTATAGATTTCGGGGGGATAGACAATGAGCAGTTCTTC
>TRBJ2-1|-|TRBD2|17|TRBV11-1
CASSVLAGGVIRDEQFF
TGTGCCAGCAGCGTACTAGCGGGGGGGGTCATTAGGGATGAGCAGTTCTTC
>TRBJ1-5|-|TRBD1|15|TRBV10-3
CAISSGTGNNQPQHF
TGTGCCATCAGCTCCGGGACAGGAAACAATCAGCCCCAGCATTTT
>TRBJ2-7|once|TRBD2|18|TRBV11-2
CASSLGVLAGDQPYEQYF
TGTGCCAGCAGCTTAGGGGTCCTAGCGGGGGACCAACCCTACGAGCAGTACTTC
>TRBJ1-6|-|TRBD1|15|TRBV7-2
CASSFDRERVSPLHF
TGTGCCAGCAGTTTCGACAGGGAGAGAGTATCACCCCTCCACTTT
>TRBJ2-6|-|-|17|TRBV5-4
CASSPHPGISGANVLTF
TGTGCCAGCAGCCCGCACCCGGGTATCTCTGGGGCCAACGTCCTGACTTTC
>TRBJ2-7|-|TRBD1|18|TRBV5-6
CASSPGTGGNNLFYEQYF
TGTGCCAGCAGCCCCGGGACAGGGGGTAATAACCTATTCTACGAGCAGTACTTC
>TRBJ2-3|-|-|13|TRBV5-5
CASSLDSADTQYF
TGTGCCAGCAGCTTGGATAGCGCCGATACGCAGTATTTT
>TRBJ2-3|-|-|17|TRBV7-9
CASSPARPPPYTDTQYF
TGTGCCAGCAGCCCCGCCAGGCCTCCACCTTATACAGATACGCAGTATTTT